This T cell receptor (beta chain) was obtained from a study of control samples from healthy donors and cancer patients. This clone was counted a single time. Germline V lookup: CDR1 WSHSY, CDR2 SAAADI. Trimming cost V 8 bases and J 4 bases; bases outside gene matches: 3. The CDR3 extends over 12 amino acids. The method was immunoSEQ multiplex PCR; TCRdb's version includes in-frame clones alone and lacks a portion of them. This table has about 51,000 clones, about nine tenths appearing once. This clonotype was obtained from a man between 45 and 60 years old with head and neck cancer. This sequence joins TRBV10-2 and TRBJ2-5, with TRBD1 matching 8 bases. The sequenced sample consisted of PBMCs. CDR3 in amino acids: CASQGAGETQYF. In DNA, the CDR3 is TGCGCCAGCCAGGGGGCCGGAGAGACCCAGTACTTC.